This TCR beta chain emerged from a study of T cell changes during pregnancy in multiple sclerosis. The protocol was immunoSEQ multiplex PCR, while the TCRdb copy is restricted to in-frame clones and leaves out a portion. This sample has tens of thousands of clones, with around nine tenths found just once. V lost 2 bases and J lost 4; bases outside the gene matches: 3. Germline V gene data show CDR1 as SGHVS and CDR2 as FNYEAQ. CDR3 length: 15 amino acids. The receptor's source is a female donor in good health, enrolled as a control in a pregnancy study. Source: CD4+ T cells from peripheral blood mononuclear cells, taken in the second trimester of pregnancy. The chain couples TRBV7-6 to TRBJ2-3, with 10 bases aligning to TRBD2. In DNA, the CDR3 is TGTGCCAGCAGCTTACTAGCGGGGGCGGCAGATACGCAGTATTTT. Translation: CASSLLAGAADTQYF.